The rows below give T cell receptor beta chains drawn from one sample of a study of T cell responses to AZD1222 COVID-19 vaccine. The protocol was immunoSEQ multiplex PCR, while the TCRdb copy is restricted to in-frame clones and leaves out a portion. Here the sample spans 110,000 to 150,000 clones, roughly 91% being singletons. Here the sequenced sample was peripheral blood, taken 28 days after the second AZD1222 dose. The receptors here all came from an adult who received the AZD1222 COVID-19 vaccine. Each CDR3 is given with its conserved first and last residue. Each record gives: D gene, clone size, J gene, V gene, CDR3 protein, CDR3 DNA. The D gene is left open where the match is weak. The size of a clone is reported for some rows only, either as once, few or many, or as a class for expanded clones.

d_call: -; clone_size: -; j_call: TRBJ1-1; v_call: TRBV6-6; cdr3_aa: CASREVSSNTEAFF; cdr3_nt: TGTGCCAGCAGGGAGGTCTCTTCGAACACTGAAGCTTTCTTT
d_call: -; clone_size: once; j_call: TRBJ2-3; v_call: TRBV11-2; cdr3_aa: CASSLNSDTQYF; cdr3_nt: TGTGCCAGCAGCTTAAACTCAGATACGCAGTATTTT
d_call: TRBD2; clone_size: -; j_call: TRBJ2-1; v_call: TRBV7-8; cdr3_aa: CASSLVLAGNNEQFF; cdr3_nt: TGTGCCAGCAGCTTAGTACTAGCGGGGAACAATGAGCAGTTCTTC
d_call: -; clone_size: -; j_call: TRBJ2-3; v_call: TRBV7-9; cdr3_aa: CASSPLEADTQYF; cdr3_nt: TGTGCCAGCAGCCCCCTCGAGGCAGATACGCAGTATTTT
d_call: TRBD2; clone_size: -; j_call: TRBJ2-5; v_call: TRBV5-1; cdr3_aa: CASSFGASGQETQYF; cdr3_nt: TGCGCCAGCAGCTTCGGGGCTAGCGGGCAAGAGACCCAGTACTTC
d_call: -; clone_size: -; j_call: TRBJ1-2; v_call: TRBV6-5; cdr3_aa: CASSMAGYTF; cdr3_nt: TGTGCCAGCAGTATGGCTGGCTACACCTTC
d_call: -; clone_size: once; j_call: TRBJ1-1; v_call: TRBV19; cdr3_aa: CASSHIFAEAFF; cdr3_nt: TGTGCCAGTAGTCACATCTTCGCTGAAGCTTTCTTT
d_call: TRBD2; clone_size: -; j_call: TRBJ2-7; v_call: TRBV7-3; cdr3_aa: CASSYLAGDDEQYF; cdr3_nt: TGTGCCAGCAGCTATCTAGCGGGAGATGACGAGCAGTACTTC
d_call: -; clone_size: -; j_call: TRBJ2-7; v_call: TRBV5-6; cdr3_aa: CASSRRGSGNEQYF; cdr3_nt: TGTGCCAGCTCCCGCAGGGGTTCTGGAAACGAGCAGTACTTC
d_call: -; clone_size: -; j_call: TRBJ2-7; v_call: TRBV18; cdr3_aa: CASSLGPTFIEQYF; cdr3_nt: TGTGCCAGCTCCCTCGGACCCACCTTTATCGAGCAGTACTTC
d_call: -; clone_size: -; j_call: TRBJ1-1; v_call: TRBV18; cdr3_aa: CASSYAGDTEAFF; cdr3_nt: TGTGCCAGCTCGTACGCGGGGGACACTGAAGCTTTCTTT
d_call: TRBD2; clone_size: -; j_call: TRBJ2-6; v_call: TRBV7-3; cdr3_aa: CASSLSGGISGANVLTF; cdr3_nt: TGTGCCAGCAGCTTGAGCGGGGGTATCTCTGGGGCCAACGTCCTGACTTTC
d_call: -; clone_size: once; j_call: TRBJ2-2; v_call: TRBV12-3/TRBV12-4; cdr3_aa: CASSLRDTGELFF; cdr3_nt: TGTGCCAGCAGTTTAAGAGACACCGGGGAGCTGTTTTTT
d_call: -; clone_size: -; j_call: TRBJ2-3; v_call: TRBV9; cdr3_aa: CASSPRGDGTDTQYF; cdr3_nt: TGTGCCAGCAGCCCGCGAGGGGACGGCACAGATACGCAGTATTTT
d_call: -; clone_size: -; j_call: TRBJ1-1; v_call: TRBV19; cdr3_aa: CASTPRKGLTEAFF; cdr3_nt: TGTGCCAGTACCCCACGTAAGGGTCTCACTGAAGCTTTCTTT
d_call: TRBD1; clone_size: -; j_call: TRBJ1-2; v_call: TRBV30; cdr3_aa: CAWRGYGQDYTF; cdr3_nt: TGTGCCTGGAGGGGGTACGGACAGGATTACACCTTC
d_call: -; clone_size: once; j_call: TRBJ1-1; v_call: TRBV7-9; cdr3_aa: CASSSPGPEAFF; cdr3_nt: TGTGCCAGCAGCTCACCTGGTCCTGAAGCTTTCTTT
d_call: -; clone_size: -; j_call: TRBJ2-2; v_call: TRBV7-9; cdr3_aa: CASALQNTGELFF; cdr3_nt: TGTGCCAGCGCCCTTCAAAACACCGGGGAGCTGTTTTTT
d_call: TRBD2; clone_size: -; j_call: TRBJ2-5; v_call: TRBV11-3; cdr3_aa: CASSDGGLKETQYF; cdr3_nt: TGTGCCAGCAGCGACGGGGGACTAAAAGAGACCCAGTACTTC
d_call: -; clone_size: -; j_call: TRBJ2-1; v_call: TRBV18; cdr3_aa: CASSPPSINEQFF; cdr3_nt: TGTGCCAGCTCACCACCATCGATCAATGAGCAGTTCTTC
d_call: -; clone_size: -; j_call: TRBJ2-1; v_call: TRBV14; cdr3_aa: CASSQPSSVQFF; cdr3_nt: TGTGCCAGCAGCCAACCCAGTTCGGTGCAGTTCTTC
d_call: -; clone_size: -; j_call: TRBJ2-7; v_call: TRBV5-6; cdr3_aa: CASSRSNPEQYF; cdr3_nt: TGTGCCAGCAGCCGCTCCAATCCCGAGCAGTACTTC
d_call: -; clone_size: -; j_call: TRBJ1-5; v_call: TRBV28; cdr3_aa: CASSPALRTQHF; cdr3_nt: TGTGCCAGCAGCCCCGCCCTGAGGACCCAGCATTTT
d_call: -; clone_size: -; j_call: TRBJ1-1; v_call: TRBV5-1; cdr3_aa: CASSLGGLNEAFF; cdr3_nt: TGCGCCAGCAGCTTGGGGGGACTGAATGAAGCTTTCTTT
d_call: -; clone_size: once; j_call: TRBJ2-3; v_call: TRBV3-1/TRBV3-2; cdr3_aa: CASSRQSTQYF; cdr3_nt: TGTGCCAGCAGCCGTCAGTCGACGCAGTATTTT
d_call: TRBD1; clone_size: -; j_call: TRBJ1-1; v_call: TRBV29-1; cdr3_aa: CSVVGQGQTEAFF; cdr3_nt: TGCAGCGTTGTGGGACAGGGTCAAACTGAAGCTTTCTTT
d_call: TRBD1; clone_size: -; j_call: TRBJ1-6; v_call: TRBV7-2; cdr3_aa: CASSYGQGTGSPLHF; cdr3_nt: TGTGCCAGCAGCTACGGACAGGGGACGGGCTCACCCCTCCACTTT
d_call: -; clone_size: -; j_call: TRBJ1-1; v_call: TRBV6-1; cdr3_aa: CASSEPGRNTEAFF; cdr3_nt: TGTGCCAGCAGTGAACCAGGACGGAACACTGAAGCTTTCTTT
d_call: -; clone_size: once; j_call: TRBJ1-4; v_call: TRBV5-1; cdr3_aa: CASSLPGSEKLFF; cdr3_nt: TGCGCCAGCAGCTTACCAGGGTCAGAAAAACTGTTTTTT
d_call: -; clone_size: -; j_call: TRBJ1-5; v_call: TRBV19; cdr3_aa: CASERAGYSNQPQHF; cdr3_nt: TGTGCCAGTGAGCGGGCGGGTTATAGCAATCAGCCCCAGCATTTT
d_call: TRBD2; clone_size: -; j_call: TRBJ2-1; v_call: TRBV11-2; cdr3_aa: CASSFPRSGSYNEQFF; cdr3_nt: TGTGCCAGCAGCTTCCCCCGAAGCGGGAGCTACAATGAGCAGTTCTTC
d_call: -; clone_size: -; j_call: TRBJ2-2; v_call: TRBV6-5; cdr3_aa: CATSSTITGELFF; cdr3_nt: TGTGCCACCTCTAGCACGATCACCGGGGAGCTGTTTTTT
d_call: -; clone_size: once; j_call: TRBJ1-2; v_call: TRBV6-4; cdr3_aa: CASSAQGPGF; cdr3_nt: TGTGCCAGCAGTGCTCAGGGGCCGGGCTTC
d_call: TRBD1; clone_size: -; j_call: TRBJ1-2; v_call: TRBV19; cdr3_aa: CASSSNRGGWNYGYTF; cdr3_nt: TGTGCCAGTAGTTCGAACAGGGGTGGATGGAACTATGGCTACACCTTC
d_call: -; clone_size: -; j_call: TRBJ1-6; v_call: TRBV5-1; cdr3_aa: CASSLGGIHNSPLHF; cdr3_nt: TGCGCCAGCAGCTTGGGGGGTATCCATAATTCACCCCTCCACTTT
d_call: -; clone_size: -; j_call: TRBJ1-5; v_call: TRBV27; cdr3_aa: CASSYFSNQPQHF; cdr3_nt: TGTGCCAGCAGTTACTTTAGCAATCAGCCCCAGCATTTT
d_call: TRBD1; clone_size: -; j_call: TRBJ2-5; v_call: TRBV27; cdr3_aa: CASSLLGTGSQETQYF; cdr3_nt: TGTGCCAGCAGTTTATTAGGGACAGGAAGTCAAGAGACCCAGTACTTC
d_call: -; clone_size: -; j_call: TRBJ1-5; v_call: TRBV5-1; cdr3_aa: CASSLQGDNQPQHF; cdr3_nt: TGCGCCAGCAGCTTGCAAGGAGACAATCAGCCCCAGCATTTT
d_call: -; clone_size: -; j_call: TRBJ1-3; v_call: TRBV5-1; cdr3_aa: CASSLAVQGLGNTIYF; cdr3_nt: TGCGCCAGCAGCTTGGCCGTTCAGGGTCTAGGAAACACCATATATTTT
d_call: -; clone_size: -; j_call: TRBJ2-2; v_call: TRBV7-9; cdr3_aa: CASSSEIRTGELFF; cdr3_nt: TGTGCCAGCAGTTCTGAGATTCGCACCGGGGAGCTGTTTTTT
d_call: TRBD2; clone_size: -; j_call: TRBJ2-3; v_call: TRBV29-1; cdr3_aa: CSVPGTSGSTDTQYF; cdr3_nt: TGCAGCGTTCCGGGGACTAGCGGGAGCACAGATACGCAGTATTTT
d_call: -; clone_size: once; j_call: TRBJ1-1; v_call: TRBV6-2/TRBV6-3; cdr3_aa: CASSYQGQSTEAFF; cdr3_nt: TGTGCCAGCAGTTACCAGGGGCAGAGCACTGAAGCTTTCTTT
d_call: -; clone_size: once; j_call: TRBJ2-1; v_call: TRBV5-4; cdr3_aa: CASSPAVRGNEQFF; cdr3_nt: TGTGCCTCCAGCCCGGCGGTTCGGGGGAATGAGCAGTTCTTC
d_call: -; clone_size: -; j_call: TRBJ2-1; v_call: TRBV10-3; cdr3_aa: CAISDQYNEQFF; cdr3_nt: TGTGCCATCAGTGATCAGTACAATGAGCAGTTCTTC
d_call: -; clone_size: -; j_call: TRBJ1-1; v_call: TRBV6-1; cdr3_aa: CASRERGTPNWGNTEAFF; cdr3_nt: TGTGCCAGCAGAGAACGGGGGACCCCTAACTGGGGTAACACTGAAGCTTTCTTT
d_call: TRBD1; clone_size: -; j_call: TRBJ1-2; v_call: TRBV19; cdr3_aa: CASIQRGQRYGYTF; cdr3_nt: TGTGCCAGTATACAGAGGGGACAGCGTTATGGCTACACCTTC
d_call: TRBD1; clone_size: -; j_call: TRBJ1-2; v_call: TRBV4-1; cdr3_aa: CASSQPGTGDGYTF; cdr3_nt: TGCGCCAGCAGCCAGCCCGGGACAGGGGACGGCTACACCTTC
d_call: -; clone_size: -; j_call: TRBJ2-7; v_call: TRBV5-5; cdr3_aa: CASTLPGDPYEQYF; cdr3_nt: TGTGCCAGCACCCTCCCGGGGGACCCCTACGAGCAGTACTTC
d_call: -; clone_size: -; j_call: TRBJ2-1; v_call: TRBV7-2; cdr3_aa: CASSSKTGGEQFF; cdr3_nt: TGTGCCAGCAGCTCAAAGACGGGTGGTGAGCAGTTCTTC
d_call: -; clone_size: -; j_call: TRBJ2-2; v_call: TRBV4-2; cdr3_aa: CASSQDTGINTGELFF; cdr3_nt: TGTGCCAGCAGCCAAGATACGGGGATCAACACCGGGGAGCTGTTTTTT
d_call: TRBD1; clone_size: -; j_call: TRBJ1-2; v_call: TRBV4-1; cdr3_aa: CASSQERQGGVGYTF; cdr3_nt: TGCGCCAGCAGCCAAGAGAGGCAGGGGGGTGTTGGCTACACCTTC
d_call: TRBD1; clone_size: few; j_call: TRBJ2-7; v_call: TRBV18; cdr3_aa: CASSPDPGQSPYEQYF; cdr3_nt: TGTGCCAGCTCACCAGACCCGGGACAGAGCCCCTACGAGCAGTACTTC
d_call: TRBD2; clone_size: -; j_call: TRBJ2-7; v_call: TRBV5-6; cdr3_aa: CASSRGTSGYEQYF; cdr3_nt: TGTGCCAGCAGCCGCGGGACTAGCGGCTACGAGCAGTACTTC
d_call: -; clone_size: -; j_call: TRBJ1-4; v_call: TRBV18; cdr3_aa: CASSPGAAGAGEKLFF; cdr3_nt: TGTGCCAGCTCACCAGGGGCGGCCGGAGCCGGGGAAAAACTGTTTTTT
d_call: -; clone_size: -; j_call: TRBJ1-1; v_call: TRBV7-9; cdr3_aa: CASSFDPSNTEAFF; cdr3_nt: TGTGCCAGCAGCTTCGACCCCTCGAACACTGAAGCTTTCTTT
d_call: TRBD2; clone_size: -; j_call: TRBJ2-7; v_call: TRBV7-9; cdr3_aa: CASSYLAGDYEQYF; cdr3_nt: TGTGCCAGCAGTTACCTAGCGGGAGACTACGAGCAGTACTTC
d_call: TRBD2; clone_size: once; j_call: TRBJ2-1; v_call: TRBV2; cdr3_aa: CASNGGGAYNEQFF; cdr3_nt: TGTGCCAGCAATGGTGGGGGGGCCTACAATGAGCAGTTCTTC
d_call: TRBD2; clone_size: -; j_call: TRBJ2-7; v_call: TRBV10-3; cdr3_aa: CAISETGTSGSEQYF; cdr3_nt: TGTGCCATCAGTGAAACCGGGACTAGCGGGAGCGAGCAGTACTTC
d_call: TRBD1; clone_size: -; j_call: TRBJ1-3; v_call: TRBV2; cdr3_aa: CASRDRASSGNTIYF; cdr3_nt: TGTGCCAGCAGAGACAGGGCGTCAAGTGGAAACACCATATATTTT
d_call: -; clone_size: -; j_call: TRBJ2-7; v_call: TRBV5-6; cdr3_aa: CASSLGTPSYEQYF; cdr3_nt: TGTGCCAGCAGCTTGGGGACCCCCTCCTACGAGCAGTACTTC